A single sample is the source of the 2 T cell receptor beta chains below, sequenced in a study of blood T cell repertoires in COVID-19. Measured with immunoSEQ multiplex PCR; TCRdb has only the in-frame clones, and not every one. The sample lists almost 400,000 clones; over 75% were seen once. The material sequenced was peripheral blood. The receptors come from a woman aged 55-70 years with COVID-19, enrolled during active disease.

The rearrangement joins TRBV15 to TRBJ2-7; TRBD2 matches at 7 bases. V dropped 5 bases and J dropped 2; count of bases not matched to a gene: 12. Germline lookup yields CDR1 LNHNV and CDR2 YYDKDF (reference sequence). The CDR3 spans 16 residues. The chain's CDR3 is CATSSLGAGDPYEQYF. CDR3 bases: TGTGCCACCAGCTCTCTCGGGGCGGGGGACCCCTACGAGCAGTACTTC.

The chain combines TRBV6-5 with TRBJ1-3, with D perhaps matching TRBD1 (6 bases). V lost 6 bases and J 4 bases, leaving 10 bases between the germline ends. There are 13 residues in the CDR3. Germline lookup yields CDR1 MNHEY and CDR2 SVGAGI. This CDR3 is CASRGQYGNTIYF. CDR3 in DNA: TGTGCCAGCAGGGGACAATACGGAAACACCATATATTTT.